A selection of T cell receptor beta chains follows, all from one sample in a study of T-cell memory formation after mild COVID-19. TCRdb processed the 5' RACE reads anew with MiXCR; each CDR3 protein has one entry. Among approximately 210,000 distinct CDR3 sequences listed, roughly a tenth were seen once. The sequenced material came from PBMCs or a T cell subset sorted from them (not recorded which). The receptors here all came from a young man who had mild COVID-19 (a few samples of this study predate the infection). Cell type and time point are not known. The CDR3 runs from the conserved cysteine through the conserved F or W. The D gene is left open where the match is weak. The size of a clone is reported for some rows only, either as once, few or many, or as a class for expanded clones.

V gene,clone size,J gene,D gene,CDR3 protein,CDR3 DNA
TRBV7-2,-,TRBJ1-5,-,CASSLRALGGKQPQHF,TGTGCCAGCAGCTTAAGGGCTTTGGGGGGCAAGCAGCCCCAGCATTTT
TRBV6-5,-,TRBJ1-2,-,CASSDRQNYNYGYTF,TGTGCCAGCAGTGACAGACAGAACTACAACTATGGCTACACCTTC
TRBV6-5,few,TRBJ1-1,-,CASSRSGEAFF,TGTGCCAGCAGCCGTAGCGGTGAAGCTTTCTTT
TRBV5-1,-,TRBJ2-7,-,CASRASSGALSYEQYF,TGCGCCAGCAGAGCGTCGTCAGGGGCGCTCTCCTACGAGCAGTACTTC
TRBV2,few,TRBJ2-1,-,CASTQERHNEQFF,TGTGCCAGCACCCAAGAAAGGCACAATGAGCAGTTCTTC
TRBV7-8,few,TRBJ2-5,-,CASSAGLSRYF,TGTGCCAGCAGCGCGGGCCTCTCGAGATACTTC
TRBV7-9,few,TRBJ2-6,-,CASSLVPISGANVLTF,TGTGCCAGCAGCTTAGTTCCGATCTCTGGGGCCAACGTCCTGACTTTC
TRBV7-2,few,TRBJ1-2,-,CASSRPLGTRGYTF,TGTGCCAGCAGCCGACCATTGGGAACGCGGGGCTACACCTTC
TRBV7-2,few,TRBJ1-2,-,CASTLGPANYGYTF,TGTGCCAGCACCCTAGGTCCAGCTAACTATGGCTACACCTTC
TRBV7-9,-,TRBJ2-2,-,CASRGPSFLRNTGELFF,TGTGCCAGCAGAGGGCCCTCATTTTTGAGGAACACCGGGGAGCTGTTTTTT
TRBV4-1,-,TRBJ2-3,-,CASSQDPGGTDTQYF,TGCGCCAGCAGCCAAGACCCCGGGGGAACAGATACGCAGTATTTT
TRBV7-9,many,TRBJ2-1,-,CASSRFFGSEQFF,TGTGCCAGCAGCCGTTTCTTCGGGAGTGAGCAGTTCTTC
TRBV5-5,few,TRBJ1-6,TRBD1,CASSLGGPGQGPTPLHF,TGTGCCAGCAGCTTGGGGGGCCCGGGACAGGGCCCGACACCCCTCCACTTT
TRBV7-2,few,TRBJ2-4,-,CASSRSTPVGGENIQYF,TGTGCCAGCAGCCGCTCGACCCCCGTCGGGGGCGAAAACATTCAGTACTTC
TRBV6-6,-,TRBJ2-4,TRBD1,CASSLQGAQNIQYF,TGTGCCAGCAGTTTACAGGGGGCCCAAAACATTCAGTACTTC
TRBV10-3,many,TRBJ2-6,-,CAISEQPGTHLPGANVLTF,TGTGCCATCAGTGAGCAGCCGGGAACGCACCTCCCTGGGGCCAACGTCCTGACTTTC
TRBV5-5,few,TRBJ2-1,-,CASSLAVGGPGNEQFF,TGTGCCAGCAGCTTGGCTGTCGGGGGGCCGGGCAATGAGCAGTTCTTC
TRBV15,-,TRBJ2-7,TRBD2,CATSRETSGGYEQYF,TGTGCCACCAGCAGAGAGACTAGCGGGGGCTACGAGCAGTACTTC
TRBV20-1,few,TRBJ1-5,-,CSTNGGLDQPQHF,TGCAGCACGAACGGGGGGCTGGATCAGCCCCAGCATTTT
TRBV5-1,many,TRBJ2-7,-,CASSLGVSSYEQYF,TGCGCCAGCAGCTTGGGCGTCTCTAGTTACGAGCAGTACTTC
TRBV5-4,-,TRBJ2-5,TRBD1,CASSTTGVETQYF,TGTGCCAGCAGCACTACAGGGGTGGAGACCCAGTACTTC
TRBV14,few,TRBJ1-2,TRBD1,CASSQLTGDGYTF,TGTGCCAGCAGCCAATTGACAGGGGATGGCTACACCTTC
TRBV12-3/TRBV12-4,few,TRBJ2-5,TRBD2,CASGQGGETQYF,TGTGCCAGCGGGCAGGGAGGGGAGACCCAGTACTTC
TRBV20-1,few,TRBJ2-7,-,CSARDERGGRYEQYF,TGCAGTGCTAGAGATGAACGAGGGGGGCGCTACGAGCAGTACTTC
TRBV19,-,TRBJ2-2,-,CASQPALVAGELFF,TGTGCCAGTCAGCCAGCTCTTGTCGCCGGGGAGCTGTTTTTT
TRBV30,few,TRBJ1-1,TRBD1,CAWSKGAIREAFF,TGTGCCTGGAGTAAGGGGGCAATTAGGGAAGCTTTCTTT
TRBV14,-,TRBJ2-1,-,CASSQQNNEQFF,TGTGCCAGCAGCCAACAAAACAATGAGCAGTTCTTC
TRBV15,few,TRBJ1-6,-,CATSRDGSGVSPLHF,TGTGCCACCAGCAGAGATGGGTCAGGTGTTTCACCCCTCCACTTT
TRBV4-1,many,TRBJ1-1,TRBD1,CASSQDPGQGSAEAFF,TGCGCCAGCAGCCAAGATCCAGGACAGGGGAGCGCTGAAGCTTTCTTT
TRBV7-9,few,TRBJ1-2,-,CASGRDYGYGYTF,TGTGCCAGCGGGCGGGACTATGGCTATGGCTACACCTTC
TRBV12-3/TRBV12-4,-,TRBJ2-5,-,CASTLEFQETQYF,TGTGCCAGCACCCTGGAGTTCCAAGAGACCCAGTACTTC
TRBV12-3/TRBV12-4,-,TRBJ1-4,-,CASSPDTSNEKLFF,TGTGCCAGCAGCCCGGACACCTCTAATGAAAAACTGTTTTTT
TRBV2,-,TRBJ2-2,TRBD2,CASGKRAGDPGELFF,TGTGCCAGCGGCAAAAGGGCGGGGGACCCCGGGGAGCTGTTTTTT
TRBV4-1,few,TRBJ1-5,-,CASSQDYPGPYQPQHF,TGCGCCAGCAGCCAAGATTACCCAGGGCCCTATCAGCCCCAGCATTTT
TRBV15,few,TRBJ1-4,-,CATSRDVLIEKLFF,TGTGCCACCAGCAGAGATGTTTTGATTGAAAAACTGTTTTTT
TRBV23-1,-,TRBJ1-5,-,CASSHPPVIQPQHF,TGCGCCAGCAGTCATCCTCCCGTTATTCAGCCCCAGCATTTT
TRBV29-1,few,TRBJ1-4,-,CSVTSGRGDEKLFF,TGCAGCGTAACTTCGGGACGGGGGGATGAAAAACTGTTTTTT
TRBV12-3/TRBV12-4,few,TRBJ1-5,-,CASSLAQWDQPQHF,TGTGCCAGCAGTTTAGCGCAGTGGGATCAGCCCCAGCATTTT
TRBV11-2,-,TRBJ1-3,-,CASSQGSLVSGNTIYF,TGTGCCAGCAGCCAAGGGTCGCTAGTCTCTGGAAACACCATATATTTT
TRBV5-1,-,TRBJ2-2,-,CASSPRGGGTGELFF,TGCGCCAGCAGCCCCCGGGGAGGGGGCACCGGGGAGCTGTTTTTT
TRBV24-1,-,TRBJ2-2,-,CATQRHLIGELFF,TGTGCCACCCAACGACATCTTATCGGGGAGCTGTTTTTT
TRBV5-1,few,TRBJ2-6,-,CASSLLSSGANVLTF,TGCGCCAGCAGCTTACTCTCCTCTGGGGCCAACGTCCTGACTTTC
TRBV6-2/TRBV6-3,few,TRBJ2-2,-,CASRSSYTGELFF,TGTGCCAGCAGGTCCAGTTATACCGGGGAGCTGTTTTTT
TRBV12-3/TRBV12-4,few,TRBJ1-3,-,CASSLRTSGNTIYF,TGTGCCAGCAGTTTGCGGACCTCTGGAAACACCATATATTTT
TRBV12-3/TRBV12-4,many,TRBJ2-2,-,CASTILTPRAGELFF,TGTGCCAGCACCATACTAACCCCACGCGCCGGGGAGCTGTTTTTT
TRBV7-3,few,TRBJ1-6,TRBD1,CASSLTSGGGRSPLHF,TGTGCCAGCAGCTTAACGTCGGGAGGGGGCCGGTCACCCCTCCACTTT
TRBV7-2,many,TRBJ2-5,TRBD2,CASSAGGGGETQYF,TGTGCCAGCAGCGCTGGTGGCGGGGGAGAGACCCAGTACTTC
TRBV5-1,-,TRBJ2-1,-,CASSGSGSRSYNEQFF,TGCGCCAGCAGCGGATCAGGGTCCAGGTCCTACAATGAGCAGTTCTTC
TRBV18,few,TRBJ2-5,-,CASSPVGSGQETQYF,TGTGCCAGCTCACCGGTGGGCTCGGGGCAAGAGACCCAGTACTTC
TRBV4-1,-,TRBJ1-6,TRBD1,CASRGQPNRPLHF,TGCGCCAGCCGGGGACAGCCCAATCGACCCCTCCACTTT
TRBV29-1,-,TRBJ2-3,-,CSVDSPGSIDTQYF,TGCAGCGTTGATAGTCCGGGGAGTATCGATACGCAGTATTTT